These 31 T cell receptor beta chains came from one sample sequenced in a study of T cell responses to AZD1222 COVID-19 vaccine. TCRdb keeps only in-frame clones here, not all; method: immunoSEQ multiplex PCR. Among 180,000 or so clones listed, about 93% were seen once. The sample consisted of peripheral blood, taken 28 days after the second AZD1222 dose. These receptors all stem from an adult who received the AZD1222 COVID-19 vaccine.

The chain couples TRBV11-3 to TRBJ1-1; D possibly corresponds to TRBD1 (5 bases). Trimming stripped 5 bases from V and 6 bases from J, with 19 bases between. The CDR3 extends over 15 amino acids. Germline V lookup: CDR1 SGHNT, CDR2 YENEEA. For the CDR3, the DNA is TGTGCCAGCAGCCCCCAGGGTGCTCCCAGCGCTGAAGCTTTCTTT. It is translated as CASSPQGAPSAEAFF.

In nucleotides, the CDR3 is TGTGCCAGCAGCTTATTTAGTCTAGCGGGAGGCGAGCAGTACTTC. Translation gives CASSLFSLAGGEQYF. This sequence joins TRBV7-8 and TRBJ2-7; 11 nucleotides line up with TRBD2. The J segment lost 6 bases and the V segment lost 2 bases, leaving 6 bases of the junction unmatched. There are 15 residues in the CDR3. Germline values: CDR1 SGHVS, CDR2 FQNEAQ.

This chain connects TRBV3-1 (or the pseudogene TRBV3-2) to TRBJ1-2, with a weak D call TRBD1 (5 bases). Per the germline V gene, CDR1 is LGHDT and CDR2 is YNNKEL (reference sequence). This CDR3 has 12 amino acids. Trimming took off 3 bases at V and 8 bases at J, with 10 bases between the two ends. CDR3 residues: CASSHQGRGYTF. Written as DNA, the CDR3 is TGTGCCAGCAGCCATCAGGGTCGGGGCTACACCTTC.

Only one count was recorded for this clone. This chain links TRBV4-3 with TRBJ2-6, with no clear D. The V gene's germline CDR1 is LGHNA and CDR2 YSLEER. Trimming removed 1 base at V and 1 base at J, with 11 bases between. The CDR3 consists of 17 residues. CDR3 DNA sequence: TGCGCCAGCAGCCAAGCCGATACAGTTTCTGGGGCCAACGTCCTGACTTTC. Translating gives CASSQADTVSGANVLTF.

The rearrangement links TRBV6-1 to TRBJ1-2; D may be TRBD1 (5 bases). V lost 2 bases and J lost 4, with 17 bases in between. The CDR3 length is 16 residues. In germline, CDR1 is MNHNS, CDR2 SASEGT. The CDR3 here is CASSELQGGSAYGYTF. The CDR3 DNA reads as TGTGCCAGCAGTGAACTGCAGGGAGGGTCGGCCTATGGCTACACCTTC.

The chain couples TRBV9 to TRBJ1-4, with a possible D match to TRBD1 (6 bases). Trimming pared 1 base from V and 8 bases from J, leaving 9 bases between. The CDR3 runs to 13 residues. Germline assignment: CDR1 SGDLS and CDR2 YYNGEE. This CDR3 is CASSVLGTEKLFF. CDR3 in DNA: TGTGCCAGCAGCGTACTTGGGACAGAAAAACTGTTTTTT. The complete variable domain, with remaining parts taken from reference TRBV9 and TRBJ1-4, reads DSGVTQTPKHLITATGQRVTLRCSPRSGDLSVYWYQQSLDQGLQFLIQYYNGEERAKGNILERFSAQQFPDLHSELNLSSLELGDSALYFCASSVLGTEKLFFGSGTQLSVL.

The chain couples TRBV6-1 to TRBJ1-5; 9 nucleotides agree with TRBD1. The germline V gene encodes CDR1 MNHNS and CDR2 SASEGT. With 0 bases clipped from V and 6 bases from J, the junction kept 3 bases outside the gene matches. This CDR3 region has 15 residues. The CDR3, as DNA: TGTGCCAGCAGTGAAGCACAACAGGGGGCTCAGCCCCAGCATTTT. Protein: CASSEAQQGAQPQHF.

The rearrangement uses TRBV6-5 and TRBJ1-2, with a weak D call TRBD1 (6 bases). V was pared by 4 bases and J by 6 bases, with 18 bases between. This CDR3 contains 15 residues. Germline-derived CDR1 and CDR2 are MNHEY and SVGAGI. The CDR3 sequence: CASSSLTNRVDGYTF. In DNA form, the CDR3 reads TGTGCCAGCAGTTCCCTCACGAACAGGGTTGATGGCTACACCTTC.

The chain carries TRBV19 and TRBJ2-2; 7 nucleotides line up with TRBD2. Germline lookup yields CDR1 LNHDA and CDR2 SQIVND (reference sequence). Trimming removed 6 bases from V and 8 bases from J; junction bases left unmatched: 9. The CDR3 spans 14 residues. The CDR3 spells CASSYSGNKGELFF. In DNA form, the CDR3 reads TGTGCCAGTAGCTACAGCGGGAATAAAGGGGAGCTGTTTTTT.

The chain has TRBV30 and TRBJ1-6, with a possible D match to TRBD1 (5 bases). Trimming stripped 5 bases from V and 7 bases from J, with 12 bases between. Per germline, CDR1 GTSNPN and CDR2 SVGIG (reference sequence). This CDR3 has 13 amino acids. CDR3 coding DNA: TGTGCCTGGCGGTGGGACGGGAATTCACCCCTCCACTTT. Its translation: CAWRWDGNSPLHF.

To note about this clone: The identical CDR3 is also encoded by other nucleotide sequences in the sample. The chain links TRBV7-9 to TRBJ2-1; D not certain. The V gene lost 1 base and the J gene lost 9 bases, with 4 bases spanning the gap. Germline CDR1 and CDR2: SEHNR and FQNEAQ (reference sequence). The CDR3 is 11 amino acids. The CDR3 region has the DNA TGTGCCAGCAGCTTAGATCGTGAGCAGTTCTTC. Translating it yields CASSLDREQFF.

The chain has TRBV11-1 and TRBJ1-2, with D perhaps TRBD1 (5 bases). CDR1 and CDR2 from the germline V gene are SGHAT and FQDESV (reference sequence). Deletions cut 4 bases from V and 1 base from J, with 10 bases between. The CDR3 consists of 14 residues. The CDR3 nucleotides read TGTGCCAGCAGCTGGCTGGGACGTAACTATGGCTACACCTTC. Translation gives CASSWLGRNYGYTF.

V and J are TRBV2 and TRBJ1-2; D might be TRBD1 (5 bases). V lost 7 bases to trimming and J lost 0 bases, with 12 bases between them. Germline-derived CDR1 and CDR2 are SNHLY and FYNNEI. This CDR3 region has 14 residues. DNA of the CDR3: TGTGCCAGCACCCAGGGAACGTCTAACTATGGCTACACCTTC. Encoded protein: CASTQGTSNYGYTF.

This clone was detected a few times. This chain uses TRBV2 with TRBJ1-3; D ambiguous. Trimming left V 5 bases short and J 5 bases short, with 4 bases between. Germline V lookup: CDR1 SNHLY, CDR2 FYNNEI. The CDR3 runs to 11 residues. The DNA for the CDR3 is TGTGCCAGCAGTCCCCGAAACACCATATATTTT. Amino acids: CASSPRNTIYF.

This sequence joins TRBV2 and TRBJ1-5; 7 bases are a match to TRBD1. Germline trimming cut 5 bases from V and 6 bases from J; bases unmatched to any gene: 10. Germline CDR1 SNHLY, CDR2 FYNNEI. The CDR3 is 15 residues long. DNA of the CDR3: TGTGCCAGCAGTCCCAACAGGGGAGGGATTCAGCCCCAGCATTTT. Encoded protein: CASSPNRGGIQPQHF. Full variable domain (rest looked up from reference TRBV2 and TRBJ1-5): EPEVTQTPSHQVTQMGQEVILRCVPISNHLYFYWYRQILGQKVEFLVSFYNNEISEKSEIFDDQFSVERPDGSNFTLKIRSTKLEDSAMYFCASSPNRGGIQPQHFGDGTRLSIL.

As concerns this clone: In the same sample, other DNA sequences code for this CDR3. This sequence joins TRBV5-1 and TRBJ2-7; D remains unclear. Germline CDR1 and CDR2: SGHRS and YFSETQ. There are 12 residues in the CDR3. The V and J ends lost 3 bases and 3 bases respectively, with 7 bases between them. The CDR3 DNA reads TGCGCCAGCAGCTCGGACGGCTACGAGCAGTACTTC. Translating it yields CASSSDGYEQYF. Full variable domain (remainder filled in from reference TRBV5-1 and TRBJ2-7): KAGVTQTPRYLIKTRGQQVTLSCSPISGHRSVSWYQQTPGQGLQFLFEYFSETQRNKGNFPGRFSGRQFSNSRSEMNVSTLELGDSALYLCASSSDGYEQYFGPGTRLTVT.

This clone was recorded once. The chain employs TRBV10-3 and TRBJ1-2; D remains ambiguous. V dropped 0 bases and J dropped 0 bases, with 2 bases sitting between them. The CDR3 totals 13 residues. Per the germline V gene, CDR1 is ENHRY and CDR2 is SYGVKD. The CDR3 sequence: CAISESANYGYTF. In DNA, the CDR3 is TGTGCCATCAGTGAGTCAGCTAACTATGGCTACACCTTC.

J is TRBJ2-2 and V is TRBV7-3; D is perhaps TRBD2 (7 bases). The length of the CDR3 is 14 residues. In germline, CDR1 is SGHTA, CDR2 FQGTGA. V gave up 8 bases and J gave up 6 bases, with 16 bases separating them. This CDR3 is CASRRGLAAGELFF. In DNA form, the CDR3 reads TGTGCCAGCCGACGGGGGCTAGCGGCCGGGGAGCTGTTTTTT.

The chain employs TRBV25-1 and TRBJ1-3; 8 nucleotides align to TRBD1. Germline V gene sequence: CDR1 MGHDK, CDR2 SYGVNS. CDR3 size: 14 residues. Trimming cost V 7 bases and J 0 bases; bases outside gene matches: 2. The CDR3 sequence: CASNTGGSGNTIYF. The CDR3 DNA is TGTGCCAGCAATACAGGGGGCTCTGGAAACACCATATATTTT.

The chain couples TRBV7-9 to TRBJ1-2; D is perhaps TRBD1 (6 bases). V was pared by 0 bases and J by 6 bases, with 17 bases between. Germline lookup yields CDR1 SEHNR and CDR2 FQNEAQ (reference sequence). This CDR3 is 16 amino acids long. The CDR3 loop reads CASSLASPSQGHGYTF. CDR3 nucleotide sequence: TGTGCCAGCAGCTTAGCGTCCCCTTCACAGGGACATGGCTACACCTTC.

The chain recombines TRBV5-4 with TRBJ1-3; D is uncertain. The germline gives CDR1 SGHNT, CDR2 YYREEE (reference sequence). The CDR3 covers 13 residues. Trimming cost V 2 bases and J 3 bases, with 6 bases left between them. CDR3: CASSFHGGNTIYF. CDR3 in DNA: TGTGCCAGCAGCTTTCACGGTGGAAACACCATATATTTT.

J is TRBJ2-7 and V is TRBV10-3; TRBD1 matches 7 bases. V gave up 5 bases and J gave up 6 bases; unmatched junction bases: 4. Per germline, CDR1 ENHRY and CDR2 SYGVKD. This CDR3 region has 12 residues. The DNA of the CDR3 is TGTGCCATCAGTCGAACAGGGGTCGAGCAGTACTTC. As protein: CAISRTGVEQYF.

V usage is TRBV6-5 and J usage is TRBJ1-4, with D maybe TRBD1 (5 bases). Germline CDR1 MNHEY, CDR2 SVGAGI. CDR3 size: 15 residues. Deletions cut 2 bases from V and 8 bases from J, with 15 bases between. The CDR3 coding sequence is TGTGCCAGCAGTTACCGAAGGGGCGCGTTGGAAAAACTGTTTTTT. Its translation: CASSYRRGALEKLFF.

CDR3 sequence reads: CATSREGTGGNYGYTF. The CDR3 DNA follows: TGTGCCACCAGCAGAGAAGGGACAGGGGGAAACTATGGCTACACCTTC. This chain uses TRBV15 with TRBJ1-2, with 11 nucleotides matching TRBD1. V lost 0 bases to trimming and J lost 2 bases; unmatched junction nucleotides: 2. The CDR3 has 16 residues. Germline V CDR1 and CDR2: LNHNV, YYDKDF (reference sequence).

This chain uses TRBV5-4 with TRBJ2-3; 9 nucleotides agree with TRBD1. V shed 6 bases, J shed 3 bases, and the junction held 11 bases outside the gene matches. The CDR3 covers 16 residues. Germline CDR1 reads SGHNT; CDR2 reads YYREEE (reference sequence). CDR3 bases: TGTGCCAGCACCCTTGGTGGGACAGGGAGGACAGATACGCAGTATTTT. Amino acid sequence: CASTLGGTGRTDTQYF.

This sequence joins TRBV5-4 and TRBJ1-1, with a tentative D call TRBD1 (5 bases). The CDR3 sequence is 15 residues long. CDR1 is SGHNT and CDR2 is YYREEE in the germline V gene (reference sequence). V shed 0 bases and J shed 1 base, with 10 bases lying between them. CDR3: CASSLAGTENTEAFF. CDR3 DNA: TGTGCCAGCAGCTTGGCTGGGACGGAGAACACTGAAGCTTTCTTT.

The chain uses TRBV9 and TRBJ2-7, with a tentative D call TRBD1 (6 bases). Per the germline V gene, CDR1 is SGDLS and CDR2 is YYNGEE. Trimming left V 0 bases short and J 2 bases short, with 9 bases between. The CDR3 runs to 14 residues. The CDR3 DNA follows: TGTGCCAGCAGCGTAGAGGGACACCCCTACGAGCAGTACTTC. Its translation: CASSVEGHPYEQYF.

This clone was detected a few times. The CDR3 sequence is CASSPETVSYGYTF. The CDR3 coding sequence is TGTGCCAGCAGCCCCGAGACAGTCAGCTATGGCTACACCTTC. This rearrangement joins TRBV7-9 to TRBJ1-2, with D possibly TRBD1 on 5 matching bases. V lost 5 bases to trimming and J lost 4 bases, with 14 bases between them. The CDR3 has 14 amino acids. CDR1 is SEHNR and CDR2 is FQNEAQ in the germline V gene (reference sequence). The full variable domain, with the rest looked up from reference TRBV7-9 and TRBJ1-2, is DTGVSQNPRHKITKRGQNVTFRCDPISEHNRLYWYRQTLGQGPEFLTYFQNEAQLEKSRLLSDRFSAERPKGSFSTLEIQRTEQGDSAMYLCASSPETVSYGYTFGSGTRLTVV.

V gene TRBV30 combines with J gene TRBJ2-3; D tentatively reads TRBD1 or TRBD2 (6 bases each). This CDR3 region has 14 residues. Germline V CDR1 and CDR2: GTSNPN, SVGIG (reference sequence). V lost 4 bases and J lost 6, with 17 bases in between. In nucleotides, the CDR3 is TGTGCCTGGAACCGGGGGCTCACTGGGGATACGCAGTATTTT. This sequence encodes CAWNRGLTGDTQYF.

This sequence joins TRBV2 and TRBJ2-1; TRBD2 is a possible D gene (7 bases). This CDR3 spans 18 amino acids. Germline V gene data show CDR1 as SNHLY and CDR2 as FYNNEI. Trimming left V 4 bases short and J 4 bases short, with 23 bases between. The CDR3 coding sequence is TGTGCCAGCAGTGGGTCGACTTTGTGGGGGGGCGATTACAATGAGCAGTTCTTC. It translates to CASSGSTLWGGDYNEQFF.

V and J are TRBV11-2 and TRBJ1-1; 7 bases fit TRBD1. Germline loops: CDR1 SGHAT, CDR2 FQNNGV. Unmatched junction bases numbered 5, after V lost 3 bases and J lost 7 bases. The CDR3 is made up of 13 amino acids. CDR3 DNA sequence: TGTGCCAGCAGCTTCAGGGGGACGGGTGAAGCTTTCTTT. Protein sequence: CASSFRGTGEAFF.